The clone carrying this T cell receptor beta chain has a count of ten or more. Researchers took RNA transcripts and amplified the TCR beta CDR3 regions from them. The primer set for the first-round RT-PCR of the TCR CDR3 was HTBI. In TCRdb, the multiplex PCR reads were re-called with MiXCR into one record per CDR3 protein. The data show about 350,000 distinct CDR3 sequences, 19% seen once. The germline V gene has CDR1 SGHDT and CDR2 YYEEEE. The CDR3 is 13 amino acids. The germline V and J ends were trimmed by 2 bases and 7 bases, with 12 bases remaining between them. This sample is drawn from a study of T cells in Graves' hyperthyroidism and ophthalmopathy.

The receptor was derived from a woman aged 18-35 years with Graves' hyperthyroidism. V is TRBV5-6 and J is TRBJ1-1; no firm D call. Material: blood. The CDR3 DNA reads as TGTGCCAGCAGCTTACTAGGAAAGTATGAAGCTTTCTTT. Amino acid sequence: CASSLLGKYEAFF.